These T cell receptor beta chains were read from a single sample in a study of T-cell memory formation after mild COVID-19. TCRdb analysed the 5' RACE reads with MiXCR anew, one entry per CDR3 protein. The profile shows roughly 480,000 distinct CDR3 sequences, roughly 25% of them singletons. The sample taken for sequencing was PBMCs or a T cell subset sorted from them (not recorded which). The origin of the receptors is an adult woman who had mild COVID-19 (a few samples of this study predate the infection). Cell type and time point are not known. Both conserved end residues are part of each CDR3. The D gene is left open where the match is weak. Clone size is not always given. Where it is, it says once, few, many or a class for expanded clones.

TRBD1	TRBV7-9	NA	TRBJ2-2	TGTGCCAGCAGCGGGGACAGGGGGGAGCTGTTTTTT	CASSGDRGELFF
NA	TRBV2	few	TRBJ2-3	TGTGCCAGCAGTGAACTGGCGGTAACTAGCACAGATACGCAGTATTTT	CASSELAVTSTDTQYF
TRBD2	TRBV7-3	few	TRBJ2-5	TGTGCCAGCAGCTTAAGTACAGCGGGGAGTCTGGGGACCCAGTACTTC	CASSLSTAGSLGTQYF
NA	TRBV6-1	NA	TRBJ2-3	TGTGCCAGCCAACCAGGCAGGTCATTCACAGATACGCAGTATTTT	CASQPGRSFTDTQYF
TRBD2	TRBV7-9	few	TRBJ2-1	TGTGCCAGCAACATAGCGGGGCTTACCAATGAGCAGTTCTTC	CASNIAGLTNEQFF
NA	TRBV5-1	NA	TRBJ1-1	TGCGCCAGCAGCTACGTTAGGGCTACGAACACTGAAGCTTTCTTT	CASSYVRATNTEAFF
TRBD1	TRBV7-2	NA	TRBJ1-5	TGTGCCAGCAGTCCAGGGGGCGTGGGCAATCAGCCCCAGCATTTT	CASSPGGVGNQPQHF
NA	TRBV6-5	NA	TRBJ2-7	TGTGCCAGCAGTTACTCGAACTTGGGGCCCTACGAGCAGTACTTC	CASSYSNLGPYEQYF
NA	TRBV5-1	NA	TRBJ2-2	TGCGCCAGCAGCAACGCAGGGGACCCGAACACCGGGGAGCTGTTTTTT	CASSNAGDPNTGELFF
TRBD2	TRBV27	few	TRBJ2-3	TGTGCCAGCAGTCAGTTGACTAGCGGGAGGGGCACAGATACGCAGTATTTT	CASSQLTSGRGTDTQYF
TRBD2	TRBV11-1	few	TRBJ2-2	TGTGCCAGCAGCTTAACACTAGCGGGAGTAGGTACCGGGGAGCTGTTTTTT	CASSLTLAGVGTGELFF
TRBD2	TRBV5-1	NA	TRBJ2-1	TGCGCCAGCAGCCTTCCCGGGACTAGCGGGGGGAGCTCTGAGCAGTTCTTC	CASSLPGTSGGSSEQFF
TRBD2	TRBV20-1	few	TRBJ2-1	TGCAGGGCGGGAGGGAACAATGAGCAGTTCTTC	CRAGGNNEQFF
NA	TRBV15	few	TRBJ2-1	TGTGCCACCAGGGGTGCGAATTACAATGAGCAGTTCTTC	CATRGANYNEQFF
NA	TRBV12-3/TRBV12-4	NA	TRBJ2-5	TGTGCCAGCAGTAACAGGTTTTCGGAGACCCAGTACTTC	CASSNRFSETQYF
NA	TRBV7-9	NA	TRBJ2-1	TGTGCCAGCAGCCCCACCCAGGCCGGTTCCTACAATGAGCAGTTCTTC	CASSPTQAGSYNEQFF
NA	TRBV25-1	once	TRBJ1-2	TGTGCCAGCAGTGAACAGGGAGGCTATGGCTACACCTTC	CASSEQGGYGYTF
NA	TRBV29-1	few	TRBJ2-2	TGCAGCGTTAAATGGTCGGGGGCCCACACCGGGGAGCTGTTTTTT	CSVKWSGAHTGELFF
TRBD2	TRBV20-1	many	TRBJ2-3	TGCAGTGCTTATCCCCCGGGACTAGCAGTTAATACGCAGTATTTT	CSAYPPGLAVNTQYF
TRBD1	TRBV20-1	NA	TRBJ1-6	TGCAGTGCTAGACTGGACAGGGGAGGAGGATCACCCCTCCACTTT	CSARLDRGGGSPLHF
TRBD1	TRBV4-3	once	TRBJ1-5	TGCGCCAGCAGCCAAGAGGCGGGGACAGGGGTCCAGCCCCAGCATTTT	CASSQEAGTGVQPQHF
TRBD1	TRBV27	NA	TRBJ2-2	TGTGCCAGCAGAGGGGGCGCGGCGAACACCGGGGAGCTGTTTTTT	CASRGGAANTGELFF
NA	TRBV20-1	few	TRBJ1-2	TGCAGTGCTAGTCGACTGGGTGAAGGGTATGGCTACACCTTC	CSASRLGEGYGYTF
NA	TRBV24-1	NA	TRBJ2-2	TGTGCCACCAGTGTTCGGGGGCAGGTCACCGGGGAGCTGTTTTTT	CATSVRGQVTGELFF
TRBD2	TRBV27	few	TRBJ2-1	TGTGCCAGCAGTCCCCGGCTAGCGGGATTCTCCTACAATGAGCAGTTCTTC	CASSPRLAGFSYNEQFF
NA	TRBV6-5	NA	TRBJ2-5	TGTGCCAGCAGCCGGCCAGCGTCAGAGACCCAGTACTTC	CASSRPASETQYF
TRBD2	TRBV30	NA	TRBJ2-1	TGTGCCTGGAGCCGACTACTAGCGGGAGCTACCTACAATGAGCAGTTCTTC	CAWSRLLAGATYNEQFF
NA	TRBV5-1	few	TRBJ2-1	TGCGCCAGCAGCTCCTCGACTCCGCCTAATGAGCAGTTCTTC	CASSSSTPPNEQFF
TRBD1	TRBV7-3	NA	TRBJ2-1	TGTGCCAGCAGCCCCGGACAGGGGGCAAGCAATGAGCAGTTCTTC	CASSPGQGASNEQFF
TRBD1	TRBV12-3/TRBV12-4	few	TRBJ1-1	TGTGCCAGCAGTTTATCCAGGGGGAAAGCTTTCTTT	CASSLSRGKAFF
TRBD1	TRBV27	NA	TRBJ2-7	TGTGCCAGCAGTTTCGTTGGGCCTGGTCCCGACAGGGGGGGCTACGAGCAGTACTTC	CASSFVGPGPDRGGYEQYF
NA	TRBV7-8	NA	TRBJ1-2	TGTGCCAGCAGCTTAGAGTCCACGCACTATGGCTACACCTTC	CASSLESTHYGYTF
NA	TRBV10-3	NA	TRBJ2-1	TGTGCCATCAGTCCGGGACCCAGGCTGGATGAGCAGTTCTTC	CAISPGPRLDEQFF
NA	TRBV2	NA	TRBJ2-2	TGTGCCAGCAGTGAGGTTAAGGGAGCCACCGGGGAGCTGTTTTTT	CASSEVKGATGELFF
NA	TRBV29-1	few	TRBJ1-1	TGCAGCGTTGAACCTACAGGTTCACGTGAAGCTTTCTTT	CSVEPTGSREAFF
TRBD1	TRBV6-2/TRBV6-3	NA	TRBJ1-1	TGTGCCAGCAGTTACCCCCCGCGACAGGGTCCTGAAGCTTTCTTT	CASSYPPRQGPEAFF
NA	TRBV7-6	few	TRBJ2-7	TGTGCCAGCAGCTTAGCACCGCAGGGCGAGTTTGTCTCCTACGAGCAGTACTTC	CASSLAPQGEFVSYEQYF
NA	TRBV30	NA	TRBJ2-5	TGTGCCTGGAGTGTACCACTAGTTCGGGGGTCCCAGTACTTC	CAWSVPLVRGSQYF
NA	TRBV12-5	once	TRBJ1-3	TGTGCTAGTGGCTACACAGGCTCTGGAAACACCATATATTTT	CASGYTGSGNTIYF
TRBD1	TRBV7-6	few	TRBJ2-1	TGTGCCAGCAGCGCCGGGACAGGTCGTGCGGAGCAGTTCTTC	CASSAGTGRAEQFF
NA	TRBV6-1	NA	TRBJ1-1	TGTGCCAGCATGGGGGGCGGACATAACACTGAAGCTTTCTTT	CASMGGGHNTEAFF
TRBD1	TRBV6-5	few	TRBJ1-4	TGTGCCAGCAGTTGGGGAACAGGGGTTGGGGAAAAACTGTTTTTT	CASSWGTGVGEKLFF
NA	TRBV12-3/TRBV12-4	NA	TRBJ2-3	TGTGCCAGCAGCCTAGGGGGTGTCTCAGATACGCAGTATTTT	CASSLGGVSDTQYF
TRBD2	TRBV10-3	few	TRBJ2-1	TGTGCCATCAGTGGCCTAGCGGCGAACAATGAGCAGTTCTTC	CAISGLAANNEQFF
TRBD1	TRBV7-2	few	TRBJ2-7	TGTGCCAGCAGCTTAGAGCCTTTATCGAGGACAGGCTACGAGCAGTACTTC	CASSLEPLSRTGYEQYF